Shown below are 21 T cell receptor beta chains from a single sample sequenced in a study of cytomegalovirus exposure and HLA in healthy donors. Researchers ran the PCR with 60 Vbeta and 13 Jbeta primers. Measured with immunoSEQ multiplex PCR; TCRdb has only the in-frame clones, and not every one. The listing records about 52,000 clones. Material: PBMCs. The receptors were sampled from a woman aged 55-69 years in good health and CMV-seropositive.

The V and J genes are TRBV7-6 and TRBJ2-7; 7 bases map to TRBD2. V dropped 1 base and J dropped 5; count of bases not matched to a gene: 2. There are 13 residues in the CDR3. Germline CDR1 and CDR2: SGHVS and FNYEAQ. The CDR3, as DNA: TGTGCCAGCAGCTTAGGTGGGAGGGACGAGCAGTACTTC. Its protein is CASSLGGRDEQYF.

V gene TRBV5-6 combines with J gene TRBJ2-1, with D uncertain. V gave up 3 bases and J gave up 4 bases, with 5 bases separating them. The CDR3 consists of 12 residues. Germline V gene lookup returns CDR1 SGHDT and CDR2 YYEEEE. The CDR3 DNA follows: TGTGCCAGCAGCTACGGTTACAATGAGCAGTTCTTC. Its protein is CASSYGYNEQFF.

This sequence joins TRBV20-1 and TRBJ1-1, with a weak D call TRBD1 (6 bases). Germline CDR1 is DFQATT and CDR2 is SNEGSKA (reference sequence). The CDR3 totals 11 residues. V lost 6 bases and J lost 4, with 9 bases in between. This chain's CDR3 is CSANRATEAFF. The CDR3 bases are TGCAGTGCCAACAGGGCCACTGAAGCTTTCTTT.

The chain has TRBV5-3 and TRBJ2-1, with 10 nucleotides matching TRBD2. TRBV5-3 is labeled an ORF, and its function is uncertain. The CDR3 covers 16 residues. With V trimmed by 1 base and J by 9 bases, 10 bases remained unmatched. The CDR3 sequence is CARSLPTSGEGVEQFF. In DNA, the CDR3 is TGTGCCAGAAGCTTGCCCACTAGCGGGGAGGGGGTTGAGCAGTTCTTC.

In DNA form, the CDR3 reads TGCGCCAGCAGCCAGTCACAGGGGTGGTACGAGCAGTACTTC. It translates to CASSQSQGWYEQYF. The chain recombines TRBV5-1 with TRBJ2-7, with TRBD1 identical over 7 bases. J was trimmed by 4 bases and V by 4 bases; bases with no gene match: 8. Germline-derived CDR1 and CDR2 are SGHRS and YFSETQ. The CDR3 runs to 14 residues.

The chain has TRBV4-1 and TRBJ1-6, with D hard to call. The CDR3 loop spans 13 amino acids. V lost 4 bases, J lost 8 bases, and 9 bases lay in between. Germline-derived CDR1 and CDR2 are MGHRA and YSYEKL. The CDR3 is CASSPDGDSPLHF. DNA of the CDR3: TGCGCCAGCAGCCCCGACGGAGATTCACCCCTCCACTTT.

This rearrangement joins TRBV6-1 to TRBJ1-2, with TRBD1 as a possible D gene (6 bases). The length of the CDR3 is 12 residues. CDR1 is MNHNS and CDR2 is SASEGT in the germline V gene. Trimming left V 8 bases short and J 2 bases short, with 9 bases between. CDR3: CASQTGNYGYTF. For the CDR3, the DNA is TGTGCCAGCCAAACAGGGAACTATGGCTACACCTTC.

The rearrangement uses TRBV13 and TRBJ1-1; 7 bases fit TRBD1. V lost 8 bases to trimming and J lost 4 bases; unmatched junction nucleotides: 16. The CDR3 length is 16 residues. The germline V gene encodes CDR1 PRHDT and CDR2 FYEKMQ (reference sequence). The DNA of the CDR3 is TGTGCCAGCTCCGAGGGGGCAGGGGGAGAGGGCACTGAAGCTTTCTTT. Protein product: CASSEGAGGEGTEAFF.

CDR3 amino acids: CASSSPQTGLGLGYTF. As DNA, the CDR3 is TGTGCCAGCAGTTCACCCCAAACGGGACTGGGTCTTGGCTACACCTTC. The chain is built from TRBV28 and TRBJ1-2; TRBD1 is a possible D gene (5 bases). There are 16 residues in the CDR3. CDR1 MDHEN and CDR2 SYDVKM come from the germline V gene. V was shortened by 4 bases and J by 7 bases, with 22 bases between the two germline ends.

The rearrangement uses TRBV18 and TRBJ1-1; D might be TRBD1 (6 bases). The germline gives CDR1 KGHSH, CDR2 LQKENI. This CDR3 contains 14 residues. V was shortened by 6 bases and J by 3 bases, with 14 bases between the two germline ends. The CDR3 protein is CASSPFSGDTEAFF. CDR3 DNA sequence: TGTGCCAGCTCTCCCTTCTCAGGGGACACTGAAGCTTTCTTT.

CDR3 sequence: CSVQTGSSYEQYF. The CDR3, as DNA: TGCAGCGTCCAGACAGGGAGCTCCTACGAGCAGTACTTC. The V and J genes are TRBV29-1 and TRBJ2-7; 7 nucleotides match TRBD1. Germline V gene data show CDR1 as SQVTM and CDR2 as ANQGSEA. The V and J ends lost 6 bases and 0 bases, in that order; junction bases with no gene match: 5. The CDR3 runs 13 residues.

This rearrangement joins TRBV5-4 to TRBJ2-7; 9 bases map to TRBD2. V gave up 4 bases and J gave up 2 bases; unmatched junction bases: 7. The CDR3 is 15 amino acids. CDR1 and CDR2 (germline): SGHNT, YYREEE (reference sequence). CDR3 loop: CASSPAGGGAYEQYF. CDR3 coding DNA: TGTGCCAGCAGCCCGGCCGGCGGGGGGGCCTACGAGCAGTACTTC.

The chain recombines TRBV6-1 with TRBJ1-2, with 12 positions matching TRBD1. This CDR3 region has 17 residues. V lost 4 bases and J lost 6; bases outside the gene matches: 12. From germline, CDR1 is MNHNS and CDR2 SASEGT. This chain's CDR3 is CASSGAPGTGGKDGYTF. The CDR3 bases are TGTGCCAGCAGTGGAGCCCCCGGGACAGGGGGCAAAGATGGCTACACCTTC.

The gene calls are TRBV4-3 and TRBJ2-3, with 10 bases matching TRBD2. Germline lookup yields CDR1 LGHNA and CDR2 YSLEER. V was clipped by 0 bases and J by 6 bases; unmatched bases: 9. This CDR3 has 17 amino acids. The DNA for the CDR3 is TGCGCCAGCAGCCAAGATCTTCCAGCGGGGGGGCCTGATACGCAGTATTTT. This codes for CASSQDLPAGGPDTQYF.

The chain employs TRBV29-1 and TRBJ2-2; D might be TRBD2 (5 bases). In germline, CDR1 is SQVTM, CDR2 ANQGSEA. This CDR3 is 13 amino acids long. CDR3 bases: TGCACCACGCGAGGGACGAACACCGGGGAGCTGTTTTTT. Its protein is CTTRGTNTGELFF.

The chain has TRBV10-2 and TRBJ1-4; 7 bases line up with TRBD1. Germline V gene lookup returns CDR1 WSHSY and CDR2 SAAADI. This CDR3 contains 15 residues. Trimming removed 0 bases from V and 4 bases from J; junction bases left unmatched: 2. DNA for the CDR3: TGCGCCAGCAGTGAGTCGGGACAGTATAATGAAAAACTGTTTTTT. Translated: CASSESGQYNEKLFF.

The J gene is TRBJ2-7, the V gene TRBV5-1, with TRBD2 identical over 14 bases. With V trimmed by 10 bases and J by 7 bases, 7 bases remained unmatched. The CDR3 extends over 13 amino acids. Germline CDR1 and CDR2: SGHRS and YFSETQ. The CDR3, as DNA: TGCGCCCGCCGGACTAGCGGGGGGAGGGAGCAGTACTTC. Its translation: CARRTSGGREQYF.

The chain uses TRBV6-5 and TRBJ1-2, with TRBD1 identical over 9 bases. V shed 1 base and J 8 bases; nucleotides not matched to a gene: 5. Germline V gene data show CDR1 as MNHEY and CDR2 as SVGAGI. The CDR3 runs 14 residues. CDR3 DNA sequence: TGTGCCAGCAGTTACTACACAGGGGGCTACGGCTACACCTTC. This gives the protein CASSYYTGGYGYTF.

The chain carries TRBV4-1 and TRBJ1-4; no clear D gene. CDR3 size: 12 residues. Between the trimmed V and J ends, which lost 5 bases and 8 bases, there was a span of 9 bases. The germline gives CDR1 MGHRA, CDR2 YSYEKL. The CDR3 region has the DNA TGCGCCAGCAGCTTCATCCAAGAAAAACTGTTTTTT. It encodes CASSFIQEKLFF.

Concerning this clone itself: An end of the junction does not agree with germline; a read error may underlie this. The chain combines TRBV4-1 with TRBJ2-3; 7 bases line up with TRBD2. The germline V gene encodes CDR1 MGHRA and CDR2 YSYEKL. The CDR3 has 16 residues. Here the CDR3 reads CASSGGIGGNTDKQYF. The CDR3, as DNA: TGCGCCAGCAGTGGGGGTATCGGGGGGAACACAGATAAGCAGTATTTT.

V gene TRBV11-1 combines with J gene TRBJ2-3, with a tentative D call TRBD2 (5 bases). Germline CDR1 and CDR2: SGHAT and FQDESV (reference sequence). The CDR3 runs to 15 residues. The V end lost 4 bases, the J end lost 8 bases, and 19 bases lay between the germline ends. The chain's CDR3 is CASSSGRALGGTQYF. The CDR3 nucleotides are TGTGCCAGCAGCTCTGGACGGGCCCTCGGAGGTACGCAGTATTTT. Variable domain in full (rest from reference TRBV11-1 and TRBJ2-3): EAEVAQSPRYKITEKSQAVAFWCDPISGHATLYWYRQILGQGPELLVQFQDESVVDDSQLPKDRFSAERLKGVDSTLKIQPAELGDSAMYLCASSSGRALGGTQYFGPGTRLTVL.